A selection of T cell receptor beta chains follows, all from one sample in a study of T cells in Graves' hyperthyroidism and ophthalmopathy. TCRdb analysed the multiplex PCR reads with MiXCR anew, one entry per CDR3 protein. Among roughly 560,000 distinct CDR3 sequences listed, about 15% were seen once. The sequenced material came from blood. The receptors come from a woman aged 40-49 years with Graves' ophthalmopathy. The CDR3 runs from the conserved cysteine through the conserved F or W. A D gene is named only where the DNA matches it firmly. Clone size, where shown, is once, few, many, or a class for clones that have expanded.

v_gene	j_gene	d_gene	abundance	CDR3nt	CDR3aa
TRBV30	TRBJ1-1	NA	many	TGTGCCTGGAGTAAAGGGGAACTGATCGACACTGAAGCTTTCTTT	CAWSKGELIDTEAFF
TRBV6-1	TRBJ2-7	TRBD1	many	TGTGCCACCTCCCGGAGACAGGGGTGGTACGAGCAGTACTTC	CATSRRQGWYEQYF
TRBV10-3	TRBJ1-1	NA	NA	TGTGCCATCAGGGGGGGGGGCTACACTGAAGCTTTCTTT	CAIRGGGYTEAFF
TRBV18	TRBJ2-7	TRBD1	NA	TGTGCCAGCTCACCCCGAACAGGGGGCCTCGACGAGCAGTACTTC	CASSPRTGGLDEQYF
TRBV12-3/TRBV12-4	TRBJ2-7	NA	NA	TGTGCCAGCAGCCTCAAAACCGGGGCCATTGGAGTCGAGCAGTACTTC	CASSLKTGAIGVEQYF
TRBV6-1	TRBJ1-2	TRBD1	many	TGTGCCAGCAGCCCGACAGGGCGAGGTACCTATGGCTACACCTTC	CASSPTGRGTYGYTF
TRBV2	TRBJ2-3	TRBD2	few	TGTGCCAGCAGAACTAGCGGGGGGGGAGATACGCAGTATTTT	CASRTSGGGDTQYF
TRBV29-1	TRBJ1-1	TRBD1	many	TGCAGCGTGGAAAAGGACAGGGCTGAAGCTTTCTTT	CSVEKDRAEAFF
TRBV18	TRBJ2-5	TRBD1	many	TGTGCCAGCTCAATTTCCGGGACAGGGAGAGAGACCCAGTACTTC	CASSISGTGRETQYF
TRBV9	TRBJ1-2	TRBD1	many	TGTGCCAGCAGTGGGACAGCAAACTATGGCTACACCTTC	CASSGTANYGYTF
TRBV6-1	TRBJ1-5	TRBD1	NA	TGTGCCAGCAGAGAGACAGGGGTTAGCAATCAGCCCCAGCATTTT	CASRETGVSNQPQHF
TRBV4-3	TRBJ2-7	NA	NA	TGCGCCAGCAGCCAACTACTGGACAGCGTTCGGGAGCAGTACTTC	CASSQLLDSVREQYF
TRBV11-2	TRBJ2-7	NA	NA	TGTGCCAGCAGTTTGGGCATAGGGCCTCGTGGGACCGAGCAGTACTTC	CASSLGIGPRGTEQYF
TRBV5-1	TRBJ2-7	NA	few	TGCGCCAGCAGATTTGATGGGCCCTCCTACGAGCAGTACTTC	CASRFDGPSYEQYF
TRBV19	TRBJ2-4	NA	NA	TGTGCCAGTAGTATAGTGGTGGGCGATACAGCAGCCAAAAACATTCAGTACTTC	CASSIVVGDTAAKNIQYF
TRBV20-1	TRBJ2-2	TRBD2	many	TGCAGTGCTGACGGACTAGCGGGAGGGGACACCGGGGAGCTGTTTTTT	CSADGLAGGDTGELFF
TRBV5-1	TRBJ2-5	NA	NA	TGCGCCAGCACCATACAGGGCAGCGGGGAGACCCAGTACTTC	CASTIQGSGETQYF
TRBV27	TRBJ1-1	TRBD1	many	TGTGCCAGCAGCAGTTCCGGACAGGGGGCTGAAGCTTTCTTT	CASSSSGQGAEAFF
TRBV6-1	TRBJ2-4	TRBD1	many	TGTGCCAGCAGCGGTGGGACAGGACTCCTAGCCAAAAACATTCAGTACTTC	CASSGGTGLLAKNIQYF
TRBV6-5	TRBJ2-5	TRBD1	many	TGTGCCAGCAGTTCCGACAGGGCCGGCGAGACCCAGTACTTC	CASSSDRAGETQYF
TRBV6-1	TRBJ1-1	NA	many	TGTGCCAGCAGTCCTCCTCCGCTCTATCCGAGGAGAAAAGCTTTCTTT	CASSPPPLYPRRKAFF
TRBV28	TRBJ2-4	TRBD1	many	TGTGCCAGCAGCCCCCGGCCAGGGGGCAAAAACATTCAGTACTTC	CASSPRPGGKNIQYF
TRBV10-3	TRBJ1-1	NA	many	TGTGCCATCAGTGACCAGGGGTTAGGGACTGAAGCTTTCTTT	CAISDQGLGTEAFF
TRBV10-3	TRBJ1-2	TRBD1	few	TGTGCCATCAGTGAGACCATAGGACAGGGCGATGGCTACACCTTC	CAISETIGQGDGYTF
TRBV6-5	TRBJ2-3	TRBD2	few	TGTGCCAGCAGTTACTCGCCTAGCGGGAGCACAGATACGCAGTATTTT	CASSYSPSGSTDTQYF
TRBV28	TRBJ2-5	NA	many	TGTGCCAGCAGCTTTCGGGACCAAGAGACCCAGTACTTC	CASSFRDQETQYF
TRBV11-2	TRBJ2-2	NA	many	TGTGCCAGCAGCCGGGACTTCCTCACCGGGGAGCTGTTTTTT	CASSRDFLTGELFF
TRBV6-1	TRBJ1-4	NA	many	TGTGCCAGCAGGGGTTGGCAGGGGCATGAAAAACTGTTTTTT	CASRGWQGHEKLFF
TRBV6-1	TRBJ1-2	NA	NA	TGTGCCAGCAGTGGCCCGGGGGGGAAGAGTGGCTACACCTTC	CASSGPGGKSGYTF
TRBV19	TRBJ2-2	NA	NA	TGTGCCAGTAATCCGGATAACACCGAGGAGCTGTTTTTT	CASNPDNTEELFF
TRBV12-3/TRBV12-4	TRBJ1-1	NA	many	TGTGCCAGCAGTCTCCCCGGCGGGAACACTGAAGCTTTCTTT	CASSLPGGNTEAFF
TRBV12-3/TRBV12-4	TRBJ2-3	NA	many	TGTGCCAGCAGTTTGTGGGGAAGCACAGATACGCAGTATTTT	CASSLWGSTDTQYF
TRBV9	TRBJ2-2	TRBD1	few	TGTGCCAGCAGCGTAGCCCGGACAGGGGTTAACACCGGGGAGCTGTTTTTT	CASSVARTGVNTGELFF
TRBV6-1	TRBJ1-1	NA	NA	TGTGCCAGCAGTGTTGAAAAGAACACTGAAGCTTTCTTT	CASSVEKNTEAFF
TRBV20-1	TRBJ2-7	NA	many	TGCAGTGCTAGAGCCGGGAGTGGGTACGAGCAGTACTTC	CSARAGSGYEQYF
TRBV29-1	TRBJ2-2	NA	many	TGCAGCGTTGATTGGACCGGGGAGCTGTTTTTT	CSVDWTGELFF
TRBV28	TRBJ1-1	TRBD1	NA	TGTGCCAGCAGCTTCCCTAAGGAACAGGGGGGAGATGCTTTCTTT	CASSFPKEQGGDAFF
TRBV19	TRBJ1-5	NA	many	TGTGCCAGTAGTATAGTGTTCGGGACGGGCGATCAGCCCCAGCATTTT	CASSIVFGTGDQPQHF
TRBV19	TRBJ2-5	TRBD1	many	TGTGCCAGTAGCCGGACAGGGGCCCTCCAAGAGACCCAGTACTTC	CASSRTGALQETQYF
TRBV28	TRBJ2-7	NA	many	TGTGCCAGCGAGGATCTAGACCGATCCTACGAGCAGTACTTC	CASEDLDRSYEQYF
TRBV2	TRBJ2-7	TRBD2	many	TGTGCCAGCAGTGCGACTAGCGGGGGCTCCTACGAGCAGTACTTC	CASSATSGGSYEQYF
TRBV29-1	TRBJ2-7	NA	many	TGCAGCTCGGGGTCCCGCTACGAGCAGTACTTC	CSSGSRYEQYF
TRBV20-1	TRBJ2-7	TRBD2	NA	TGCAGTGCTAGCGTGCGGGGGGGGAGTTACGAGCAGTACTTC	CSASVRGGSYEQYF
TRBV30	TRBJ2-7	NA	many	TGTGCCTGGAGTGCTCAGGGGTACGAGCAGTACTTC	CAWSAQGYEQYF
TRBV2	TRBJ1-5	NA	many	TGTGCCAGCAGTGAATACATTCTGTGGGGCAATCAGCCCCAGCATTTT	CASSEYILWGNQPQHF
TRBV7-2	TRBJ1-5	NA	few	TGTGCCAGCAGCACGCAAGGTAGCAATCAGCCCCAGCATTTT	CASSTQGSNQPQHF
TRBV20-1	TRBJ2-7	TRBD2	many	TGCAGTGCTACGGGGGCAGGGGGGGTAGCGGGAGCGACCTTCTACGAGCAGTACTTC	CSATGAGGVAGATFYEQYF
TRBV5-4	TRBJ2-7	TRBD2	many	TGTGCCAGCAGCATTACGACTAGCGGCCCCTACGAGCAGTACTTC	CASSITTSGPYEQYF
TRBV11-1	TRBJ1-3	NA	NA	TGTGCCAGCAGCTTAGAGGAATCAAGCTCTGGAAACACCATATATTTT	CASSLEESSSGNTIYF
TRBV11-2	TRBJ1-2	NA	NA	TGTGCCAGCAGCTTTTCCGGGTCTCTAGGGAACTATGGCTACACCTTC	CASSFSGSLGNYGYTF
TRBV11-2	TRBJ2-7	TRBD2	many	TGTGCCAGCAGCTTAACTAGCGGGACTTTCTACGAGCAGTACTTC	CASSLTSGTFYEQYF
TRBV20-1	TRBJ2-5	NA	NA	TGCAGTGCTAGAGATTTGGCAGAACAAGAGACCCAGTACTTC	CSARDLAEQETQYF
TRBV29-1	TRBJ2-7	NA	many	TGCAGCGTAAGCACTGGGTACGAGCAGTACTTC	CSVSTGYEQYF
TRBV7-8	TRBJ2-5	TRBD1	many	TGTGCCAGCAGCTCTCCGGGACAGGGGATCATCCGGGCGGAGACCCAGTACTTC	CASSSPGQGIIRAETQYF
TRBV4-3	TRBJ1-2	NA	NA	TGCGCCAGCAGCCAAATCGGTCTCTATGGCTACACCTTC	CASSQIGLYGYTF